This T cell receptor beta chain was profiled in a study of OX40 agonist ivuxolimab in advanced cancers. Overall study results and limits: There was clonal expansion of CD4+ and CD8+ blood T cells by week 6 at 0.1 to 3.0 mg/kg.

V dropped 1 base and J dropped 4 bases, with 14 bases sitting between them. The CDR3 loop spans 15 amino acids. Looked up from germline, CDR1 is LGHNA and CDR2 is YSLEER. Concerning this clone: What it recognizes is unknown.

Sequencing was performed with immunoSEQ multiplex PCR; in TCRdb, only in-frame clones are kept and a portion is missing. Altogether 35,000 to 50,000 clones are present, approximately 89% being singletons, with the ten largest covering 10% to 15%. The TCR originated in an adult with an advanced solid tumor such as melanoma, head and neck, liver or kidney cancer. V and J are TRBV4-3 and TRBJ2-7; possibly TRBD2 for D (5 bases). The input for sequencing was CD4+ or CD8+ T cells sorted from blood, taken in a trial of the OX40 agonist ivuxolimab. DNA for the CDR3: TGCGCCAGCAGCCAAGGGTCCGAGCGGCCTTACGAGCAGTACTTC. Its protein product is CASSQGSERPYEQYF.